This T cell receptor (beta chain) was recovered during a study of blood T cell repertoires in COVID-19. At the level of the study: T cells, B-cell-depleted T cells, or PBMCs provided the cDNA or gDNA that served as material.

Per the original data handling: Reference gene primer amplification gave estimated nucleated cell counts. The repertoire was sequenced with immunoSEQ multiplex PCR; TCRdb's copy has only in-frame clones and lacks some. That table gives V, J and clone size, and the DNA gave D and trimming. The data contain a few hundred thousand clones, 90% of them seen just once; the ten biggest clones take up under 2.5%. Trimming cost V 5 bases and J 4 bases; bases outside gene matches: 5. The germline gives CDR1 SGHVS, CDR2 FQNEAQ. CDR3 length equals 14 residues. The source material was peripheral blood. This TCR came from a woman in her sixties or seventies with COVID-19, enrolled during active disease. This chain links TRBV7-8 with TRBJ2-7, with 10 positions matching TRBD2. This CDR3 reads CASSPSSGGYEQYF. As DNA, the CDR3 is TGTGCCAGCAGCCCCTCTAGCGGGGGATACGAGCAGTACTTC.